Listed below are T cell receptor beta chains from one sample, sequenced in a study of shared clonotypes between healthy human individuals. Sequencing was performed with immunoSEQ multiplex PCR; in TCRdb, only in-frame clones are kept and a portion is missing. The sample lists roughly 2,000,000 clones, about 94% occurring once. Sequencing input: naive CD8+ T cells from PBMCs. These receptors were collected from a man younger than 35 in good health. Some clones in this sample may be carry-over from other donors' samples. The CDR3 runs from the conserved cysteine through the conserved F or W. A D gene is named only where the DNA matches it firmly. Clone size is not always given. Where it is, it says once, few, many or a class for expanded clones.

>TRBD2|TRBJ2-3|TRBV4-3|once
TGCGCCAGCAGCCAAGATTGGACTAGCGGGCCTCAAGGCACAGATACGCAGTATTTT
CASSQDWTSGPQGTDTQYF
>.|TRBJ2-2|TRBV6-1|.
TGTGCCAGCAGTGTTACGGACAGTCTTTACACCGGGGAGCTGTTTTTT
CASSVTDSLYTGELFF
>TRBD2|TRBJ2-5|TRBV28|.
TGTGCCAGCAGCCGAGCGGGAGAGGGGACGCAAGAGACCCAGTACTTC
CASSRAGEGTQETQYF
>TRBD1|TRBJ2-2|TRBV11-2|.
TGTGCCAGCAGCCGCCGGACAGGGTCGGTCACCGGGGAGCTGTTTTTT
CASSRRTGSVTGELFF
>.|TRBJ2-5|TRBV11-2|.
TGTGCCAGCAGCCTCCGGCGGGGAGAGACCCAGTACTTC
CASSLRRGETQYF
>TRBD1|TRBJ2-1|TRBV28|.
TGTGCCAGCAGTTTAGGTCAGGGGGCGATCAATGAGCAGTTCTTC
CASSLGQGAINEQFF
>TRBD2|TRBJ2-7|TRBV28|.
TGTGCCAGCAGTTTAAAGACTAGCGGGTACCCCTACGAGCAGTACTTC
CASSLKTSGYPYEQYF
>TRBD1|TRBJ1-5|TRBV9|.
TGTGCCAGCAGCGACAGGGGCGGCAATCAGCCCCAGCATTTT
CASSDRGGNQPQHF
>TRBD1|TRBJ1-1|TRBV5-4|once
TGTGCCAGCAGCCCGGGGACAGCGAACACTGAAGCTTTCTTT
CASSPGTANTEAFF
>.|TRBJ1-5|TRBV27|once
TGTGCCAGCAGTCAGACGGGCTCCCCAGGCAGGCCCCAGCATTTT
CASSQTGSPGRPQHF
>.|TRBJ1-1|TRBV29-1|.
TGCAGCGTTAAAGGGACTGACCTTGGGGTTATAATGGCTTTCTTT
CSVKGTDLGVIMAFF
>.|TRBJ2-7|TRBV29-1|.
TGCAGCGCCAGACATGACTACGAGCAGTACTTC
CSARHDYEQYF
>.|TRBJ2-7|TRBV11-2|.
TGTGCCAGCAGCCCAGGGTCCTCCTACGAGCAGTACTTC
CASSPGSSYEQYF
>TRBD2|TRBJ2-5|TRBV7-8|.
TGTGCCAGCAGCTTAAGAGCTAGCGGGAGGTACCAAGAGACCCAGTACTTC
CASSLRASGRYQETQYF
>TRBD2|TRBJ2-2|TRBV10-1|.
TGCGCCAGCAGTGCGGCTAGCGGGTTTGGGGAGCTGTTTTTT
CASSAASGFGELFF
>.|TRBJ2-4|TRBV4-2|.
TGTGCCAGCAGCCAAGATGAGGGGGACATTCAGTACTTC
CASSQDEGDIQYF
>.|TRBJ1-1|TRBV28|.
TGTGCCAGCAGTTTATCCGCAGGGAGGAACACTGAAGCCTTCTTT
CASSLSAGRNTEAFF
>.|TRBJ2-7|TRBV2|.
TGTGCCAGCTTAGGCCGACAAAGATACGAGCAGTGCTTC
CASLGRQRYEQCF
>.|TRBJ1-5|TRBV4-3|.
TGCGCCAGCAGCCAAGACCCTATACCGGGCCCCCACAATCAGCCCCAGCATTTT
CASSQDPIPGPHNQPQHF
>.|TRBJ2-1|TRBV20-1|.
TGCAGTGCTAGAAAGGAGCAGTTCTTC
CSARKEQFF
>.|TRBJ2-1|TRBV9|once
TGTGCCAGCAGCGTAGCTGTGAGCTCCTACAATGAGCAGTTCTTC
CASSVAVSSYNEQFF
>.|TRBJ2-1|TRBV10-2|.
TGCGCCAGCAGTCCCACTAGTACCGATGAGCAGTTCTTC
CASSPTSTDEQFF
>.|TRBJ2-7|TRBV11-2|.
TGTGCCAGCACCGGACAGTCGATTAAGTTCTACGAGCAGTACTTC
CASTGQSIKFYEQYF
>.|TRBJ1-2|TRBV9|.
TGTGCCAGCAGCCCGAAACTATCAGGGACAACCTATGGCTACACCTTC
CASSPKLSGTTYGYTF
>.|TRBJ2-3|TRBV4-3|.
TGCGCCAGCAGCCCCCATGGGGGGCGCACAGATACGCAGTATTTT
CASSPHGGRTDTQYF
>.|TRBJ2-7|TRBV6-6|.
TGTGCCAGCAGGCCTACAGGGCTGGCGGAACCCTACGAGCAGTACTTC
CASRPTGLAEPYEQYF
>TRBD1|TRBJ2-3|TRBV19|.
TGTGCCAGTAGTTCCTGGGACAGGGGGCCCCACATCGGCACAGATACGCAGTATTTT
CASSSWDRGPHIGTDTQYF
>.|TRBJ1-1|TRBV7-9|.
TGTGCCGTCTGGGACCGACCTGAAGCTTTCTTT
CAVWDRPEAFF
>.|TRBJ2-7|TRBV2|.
TGTGCCAGCAGTGAAGCGGTGGGAGGGGGTGCTTACGAGCAGTACTTC
CASSEAVGGGAYEQYF
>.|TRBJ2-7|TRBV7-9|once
TGTGCCAGCAGCCGCCACGCCACGGGCTTGCTGCAAAACTCCTACGAGCAGTACTTC
CASSRHATGLLQNSYEQYF
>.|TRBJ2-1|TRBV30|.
TGTGCCTGGAGTGCTAGCAAGAATGAGCAGTTCTTC
CAWSASKNEQFF
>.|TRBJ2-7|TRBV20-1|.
TGCAGTGCTGAGGACGTTGAGCAGTACTTC
CSAEDVEQYF
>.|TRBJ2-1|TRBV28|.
TGTGCCAGCTTTGACTCGGGAGTACGGTACAATGAGCAGTTCTTC
CASFDSGVRYNEQFF
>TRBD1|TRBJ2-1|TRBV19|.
TGTGCCAGTAGTTTAGACAGGGGAAGCAATGAGCAGTTCTTC
CASSLDRGSNEQFF
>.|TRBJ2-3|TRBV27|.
TGTGCCAGCAGTTATATGCCCGAGGGGCCTGGGCAGTATTTT
CASSYMPEGPGQYF
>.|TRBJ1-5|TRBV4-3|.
TGCGCCAGCAGCCAAGGTTCAGGGAGCAATCAGCCCCAGCATTTT
CASSQGSGSNQPQHF
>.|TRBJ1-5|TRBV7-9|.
TGTGCCAGCAGCACACCGTCGACGCCCCAGCATTTT
CASSTPSTPQHF
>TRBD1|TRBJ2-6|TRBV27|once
TGTGCCAGCAGAGAAGGGACAGGGAGCTCTGGGGCCAACGTCCTGACTTTC
CASREGTGSSGANVLTF
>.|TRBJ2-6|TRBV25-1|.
TGTGCCAGCAGGGCGGGGGCCGGGGCCAACGTCCTGACTTTC
CASRAGAGANVLTF
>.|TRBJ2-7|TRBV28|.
TGTGCCAGCAGTTCGCGGCGGGACACCCCCTACGAGCAGTACTTC
CASSSRRDTPYEQYF
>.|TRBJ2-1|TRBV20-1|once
TGCAGTGCTAGCCCAGGGGAGCAGTTCTTC
CSASPGEQFF
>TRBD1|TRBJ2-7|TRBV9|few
TGTGCCAGCAGCGGGGACAGGGGCCACGAGCAGTACTTC
CASSGDRGHEQYF
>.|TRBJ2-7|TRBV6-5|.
TGTGCCAGCAGTTATGGGGATACCTCCTACGAGCAGTACTTC
CASSYGDTSYEQYF
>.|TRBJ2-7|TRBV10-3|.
TGTGCCATCAGTGACTCGATCAGCGCAGGACCCTACGAGCAGTACTTC
CAISDSISAGPYEQYF
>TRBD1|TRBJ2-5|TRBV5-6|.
TGTGCCAGCAGTTGGGACAGGGCCCAAGAGACCCAGTACTTC
CASSWDRAQETQYF
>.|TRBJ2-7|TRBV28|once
TGTGCCAGCAGCTCAACCGGGACACTACTTGAGCAGTACTTC
CASSSTGTLLEQYF